These T cell receptor beta chains were read from a single sample in a study of T cells in localized non-small cell lung cancer. Only in-frame clones appear in the TCRdb table, and some are missing; sequencing was by immunoSEQ multiplex PCR. Among 20,000 to 30,000 clones listed, over 75% were seen once. The sample was peripheral blood, taken before any cancer treatment. These receptors all come from a male donor aged 60 or over with stage I squamous cell lung carcinoma. CDR3s include the opening cysteine and the closing phenylalanine or tryptophan. A D gene is named only where the DNA matches it firmly. The size of a clone is reported for some rows only, either as once, few or many, or as a class for expanded clones.

length,V,J,D,size,CDR3,DNA
14,TRBV9,TRBJ2-7,.,.,CASSVAGASYEQYF,TGTGCCAGCAGCGTAGCTGGGGCTTCCTACGAGCAGTACTTC
11,TRBV12-5,TRBJ2-2,.,.,CASGTTGELFF,TGTGCTAGTGGCACTACCGGGGAGCTGTTTTTT
14,TRBV5-6,TRBJ1-5,.,few,CASSLGLGNQPQHF,TGTGCCAGCAGCTTGGGGCTTGGCAATCAGCCCCAGCATTTT
14,TRBV6-5,TRBJ1-6,.,.,CASRLGGFNSPLHF,TGTGCCAGCAGACTCGGAGGTTTCAATTCACCCCTCCACTTT
11,TRBV2,TRBJ2-3,.,.,CARSYTDTQYF,TGTGCCAGATCATACACAGATACGCAGTATTTT
17,TRBV18,TRBJ2-5,TRBD1,.,CASSRLRGTGGLETQYF,TGTGCCAGCTCACGTCTGAGAGGGACAGGGGGCCTGGAGACCCAGTACTTC
13,TRBV18,TRBJ1-5,.,.,CASSEGSNQPQHF,TGTGCCAGCTCCGAAGGGAGCAATCAGCCCCAGCATTTT
15,TRBV5-4,TRBJ1-2,TRBD1,.,CASSLVGQENYGYTF,TGTGCCAGCAGCTTGGTGGGACAGGAAAACTATGGCTACACCTTC
15,TRBV27,TRBJ2-3,.,.,CASSLKGIRTDTQYF,TGTGCCAGCAGTTTAAAGGGAATCCGCACAGATACGCAGTATTTT
15,TRBV6-5,TRBJ2-5,TRBD2,.,CASSILAGGPETQYF,TGTGCCAGCAGTATTTTAGCGGGAGGGCCAGAGACCCAGTACTTC
19,TRBV4-1,TRBJ2-2,TRBD2,.,CASSQDLFGLAGNTGELFF,TGCGCCAGCAGCCAAGATCTTTTCGGCCTAGCGGGCAACACCGGGGAGCTGTTTTTT
13,TRBV7-3,TRBJ1-2,.,.,CASSFSGAAGYTF,TGTGCCAGCAGCTTTTCGGGGGCCGCTGGCTACACCTTC
14,TRBV10-3,TRBJ2-1,TRBD2,.,CAISTSGGFYEQFF,TGTGCCATCAGCACTAGCGGGGGGTTCTATGAGCAGTTCTTC
18,TRBV5-1,TRBJ1-2,TRBD1,.,CASSPSQPGQASFSGYTF,TGCGCCAGCAGCCCGAGTCAGCCGGGACAGGCAAGTTTCAGTGGCTACACCTTC
14,TRBV30,TRBJ1-5,.,few,CAWSVGQPNQPQHF,TGTGCCTGGAGTGTCGGACAGCCTAATCAGCCCCAGCATTTT